These 23 T cell receptor beta chains were sequenced from one sample in a study of Ad26.COV2.S vaccination and SARS-CoV-2 variants. Sequenced by immunoSEQ multiplex PCR; TCRdb stores in-frame clones only, minus some. The sample has some 480,000 clones; roughly 87% are singletons. The treatment denotes: around 19 received Ad26.COV2.S at low or high dose, single or two shots; several received placebo; per-sample allocation not given. The samples were gathered on day 63 after the first injection of vaccine or placebo. The material was peripheral blood, obtained in a trial of Ad26.COV2.S vaccine versus placebo. The receptors originated from a person between 18 and 65 years old who received the Ad26.COV2.S COVID-19 vaccine or a placebo.

This clone was seen only once. The rearrangement uses TRBV5-8 and TRBJ1-2; D remains unclear. This CDR3 is 15 amino acids long. V lost 1 base, J lost 8 bases, and 18 bases lay in between. Germline CDR1 reads SGHTS; CDR2 reads YDEGEE. CDR3 residues: CASSLFPDAMGGYTF. The DNA for the CDR3 is TGTGCCAGCAGCTTGTTCCCAGACGCAATGGGGGGCTACACCTTC.

The chain uses TRBV5-6 and TRBJ1-5; D possibly corresponds to TRBD1 (5 bases). With 4 bases removed from V and 6 bases from J, the gap between germline ends came to 17 bases. CDR1 is SGHDT and CDR2 is YYEEEE in the germline V gene. The CDR3 runs to 15 residues. CDR3 region: CASSNVGVGGQPQHF. DNA of the CDR3: TGTGCCAGCAGCAACGTTGGGGTTGGGGGTCAGCCCCAGCATTTT.

This chain links TRBV5-4 with TRBJ1-6; no firm D call. This CDR3 comprises 14 residues. Trimming removed 0 bases from V and 8 bases from J, with 9 bases in between. CDR1 and CDR2 (germline): SGHNT, YYREEE (reference sequence). Here the CDR3 DNA reads TGTGCCAGCAGCTTGGAGGGCCGTGATTCACCCCTCCACTTT. As protein: CASSLEGRDSPLHF. Full variable domain (remainder filled in from reference TRBV5-4 and TRBJ1-6): ETGVTQSPTHLIKTRGQQVTLRCSSQSGHNTVSWYQQALGQGPQFIFQYYREEENGRGNFPPRFSGLQFPNYSSELNVNALELDDSALYLCASSLEGRDSPLHFGNGTRLTVT.

V gene TRBV11-2 combines with J gene TRBJ2-7; D remains ambiguous. Trimming left V 2 bases short and J 6 bases short, with 5 bases between. The CDR3 consists of 11 residues. Germline V gene data show CDR1 as SGHAT and CDR2 as FQNNGV. CDR3 amino acids: CASSLSFEQYF. The CDR3, as DNA: TGTGCCAGCAGCTTATCGTTCGAGCAGTACTTC.

This clone is a singleton in its sample. The CDR3 here is CASSLGGAGPRYF. DNA of the CDR3: TGTGCCAGCAGCTTAGGAGGGGCGGGCCCGCGGTACTTC. The chain couples TRBV11-3 to TRBJ2-7; D possibly matches TRBD1 or TRBD2 (5 bases each). The CDR3 runs 13 residues. The germline V gene has CDR1 SGHNT and CDR2 YENEEA. The germline V and J ends were trimmed by 1 base and 12 bases, with 16 bases remaining between them.

The rearrangement links TRBV9 to TRBJ1-4; D is undetermined. This CDR3 spans 15 amino acids. The ends were cut back, 0 bases at V and 8 bases at J, with 14 bases in the middle. Per the germline V gene, CDR1 is SGDLS and CDR2 is YYNGEE. CDR3 sequence (DNA): TGTGCCAGCAGCGTAGGAGGCGGATCGGGGGAAAAACTGTTTTTT. Translation: CASSVGGGSGEKLFF.

The chain couples TRBV27 to TRBJ2-5; no definite D call. V gave up 5 bases and J gave up 1 base, with 11 bases separating them. CDR3 length: 14 residues. Germline V gene lookup returns CDR1 MNHEY and CDR2 SMNVEV (reference sequence). The CDR3 protein is CASSAGGVQETQYF. CDR3 in DNA: TGTGCCAGCAGTGCAGGTGGGGTCCAAGAGACCCAGTACTTC.

This rearrangement joins TRBV5-8 to TRBJ1-4; 10 bases map to TRBD1. The junction had 6 bases not matched to a gene; V was cut back by 4 bases and J by 3 bases. This CDR3 is 16 amino acids long. From germline, CDR1 is SGHTS and CDR2 YDEGEE. This CDR3 reads CASSPGQGSPNEKLFF. CDR3 in DNA: TGTGCCAGCAGCCCGGGACAGGGGTCCCCTAATGAAAAACTGTTTTTT.

This chain joins TRBV19 and TRBJ1-5; D is unclear. CDR3 length: 14 residues. Trimming removed 5 bases from V and 3 bases from J, with 11 bases in between. The germline CDR1 and CDR2 sequences are LNHDA and SQIVND (reference sequence). The CDR3 loop is CASSFSGNNQPQHF. The CDR3 nucleotides read TGTGCCAGTAGTTTCTCGGGGAACAATCAGCCCCAGCATTTT.

This chain links TRBV18 with TRBJ1-2, with TRBD1 matching 8 bases. The J segment lost 4 bases and the V segment lost 1 base, leaving 8 bases of the junction unmatched. The germline gives CDR1 KGHSH, CDR2 LQKENI. The CDR3 consists of 16 residues. As DNA, the CDR3 is TGTGCCAGCTCACCACGGGCAGGGGGCTCGGTCTATGGCTACACCTTC. It translates to CASSPRAGGSVYGYTF.

The rearrangement joins TRBV5-1 to TRBJ2-2; tentatively, D is TRBD2 (5 bases). CDR3 length: 16 amino acids. V was trimmed by 0 bases and J by 5 bases, leaving 14 bases between them. Germline V gene lookup returns CDR1 SGHRS and CDR2 YFSETQ. As DNA, the CDR3 is TGCGCCAGCAGCTTGGACGGTCGCGGAGGTACCGGGGAGCTGTTTTTT. Translation: CASSLDGRGGTGELFF.

V usage is TRBV20-1 and J usage is TRBJ2-5; possible D gene TRBD1, 5 bases. Germline V gene data show CDR1 as DFQATT and CDR2 as SNEGSKA (reference sequence). The CDR3 has 16 residues. V dropped 3 bases and J dropped 2 bases, with 19 bases sitting between them. The CDR3, as DNA: TGCAGTGCTAGTTTGTTATCAGGGTGGGAACAAGAGACCCAGTACTTC. Its protein product is CSASLLSGWEQETQYF.

This chain uses TRBV7-9 with TRBJ1-5; weak D call: TRBD1 (5 bases). Deletions cut 4 bases from V and 5 bases from J, with 12 bases between. Per germline, CDR1 SEHNR and CDR2 FQNEAQ (reference sequence). The CDR3 length is 14 residues. The CDR3 here is CASSSRQSYQPQHF. CDR3 nucleotides: TGTGCCAGCAGCTCCCGACAGAGTTATCAGCCCCAGCATTTT.

The chain recombines TRBV5-4 with TRBJ1-2; 7 bases line up with TRBD1. The CDR3 has 14 amino acids. Germline CDR1 is SGHNT and CDR2 is YYREEE (reference sequence). V lost 3 bases, J lost 4 bases, and 6 bases stayed unmatched. CDR3 loop: CASSSGTDRYGYTF. The CDR3 nucleotides are TGTGCCAGCAGCTCTGGGACAGATCGCTATGGCTACACCTTC.

This clone was observed a handful of times. The chain joins TRBV5-8 to TRBJ1-4, with D unresolved. CDR1 is SGHTS, CDR2 YDEGEE, per germline. The CDR3 loop spans 14 amino acids. V was clipped by 4 bases and J by 7 bases, with 14 bases between them. CDR3 residues: CASSLGLRAEKLFF. The CDR3 DNA sequence: TGTGCCAGCAGCCTCGGACTGAGAGCTGAAAAACTGTTTTTT.

The rearrangement uses TRBV19 and TRBJ2-5, with unresolved D. Trimming left V 4 bases short and J 9 bases short, with 21 bases between. Germline-derived CDR1 and CDR2 are LNHDA and SQIVND (reference sequence). The CDR3 spans 15 residues. The CDR3 DNA is TGTGCCAGTAGTACCATCACGGAGACTCCCTACCCCCAGTACTTC. Translation gives CASSTITETPYPQYF.

The gene calls are TRBV27 and TRBJ2-7; 11 bases match TRBD2. CDR1 is MNHEY and CDR2 is SMNVEV in the germline V gene (reference sequence). The CDR3 spans 17 residues. J was trimmed by 2 bases and V by 7 bases; bases with no gene match: 13. The CDR3 DNA reads as TGTGCCAGCACCTCCCAAGGGACTAGCGGAGGGGCCTACGAGCAGTACTTC. Amino acid sequence: CASTSQGTSGGAYEQYF.

V is TRBV10-3 and J is TRBJ1-1; D remains unclear. The CDR3 sequence is 13 residues long. Trimming took off 4 bases at V and 5 bases at J, with 11 bases between the two ends. The germline CDR1 and CDR2 sequences are ENHRY and SYGVKD. The CDR3 DNA follows: TGTGCCATCAGTGTAGCAGCCCTTACTGAAGCTTTCTTT. This gives the protein CAISVAALTEAFF.

The rearrangement links TRBV7-8 to TRBJ1-4, with 9 nucleotides matching TRBD1. The CDR3 is 14 amino acids. Looked up from germline, CDR1 is SGHVS and CDR2 is FQNEAQ. Unmatched junction bases numbered 4, after V lost 3 bases and J lost 8 bases. The CDR3 loop is CASSFTGGKEKLFF. In nucleotides, the CDR3 is TGTGCCAGCAGCTTTACAGGGGGCAAAGAAAAACTGTTTTTT.

This clone was seen a few times. The chain employs TRBV19 and TRBJ2-2, with D possibly matching TRBD1 (5 bases). The CDR3 extends over 15 amino acids. Germline V gives CDR1 LNHDA, CDR2 SQIVND (reference sequence). The V and J ends lost 3 bases and 4 bases respectively, with 12 bases between them. The CDR3 reads CASSIPQGGTGELFF. In DNA form, the CDR3 reads TGTGCCAGTAGTATCCCCCAGGGTGGCACCGGGGAGCTGTTTTTT.

This clone occurred a few times. The rearrangement links TRBV7-9 to TRBJ2-7; 7 nucleotides match TRBD1. Germline V CDR1 and CDR2: SEHNR, FQNEAQ (reference sequence). V dropped 5 bases and J dropped 3; count of bases not matched to a gene: 10. This CDR3 is 15 amino acids long. The CDR3 DNA reads TGTGCCAGCAGCCCCCCGACAGGGTCCCGCTACGAGCAGTACTTC. This encodes CASSPPTGSRYEQYF.

This clone was picked up a small number of times. The V gene is TRBV2, the J gene TRBJ2-7; D not certain. V gave up 8 bases and J gave up 2 bases, with 7 bases separating them. The CDR3 sequence is 11 residues long. Looked up from germline, CDR1 is SNHLY and CDR2 is FYNNEI. The CDR3, as DNA: TGTGCCAGCGCAAGGGCCTACGAGCAGTACTTC. Translation: CASARAYEQYF.

This clone was observed a handful of times. The rearrangement links TRBV19 to TRBJ1-1; no clear D. The CDR3 sequence is 13 residues long. The V end was cut by 1 base, the J end by 4 bases, with 7 bases between. Germline CDR1 reads LNHDA; CDR2 reads SQIVND (reference sequence). CDR3 sequence reads: CASSIVVFTEAFF. The CDR3, as DNA: TGTGCCAGTAGTATAGTAGTCTTCACTGAAGCTTTCTTT.